The 31 T cell receptor beta chains listed next were all sequenced from one sample in a study of blood T cell repertoires in COVID-19. Assay used: immunoSEQ multiplex PCR; TCRdb lists only in-frame clones, some missing. The profile shows 230,000 or so clones, 89% of them singletons. Sequenced material: peripheral blood. All receptors come from a middle-aged woman who had recovered from COVID-19.

J is TRBJ1-5 and V is TRBV7-9, with D unclear. The CDR3 covers 13 residues. CDR1 is SEHNR and CDR2 is FQNEAQ in the germline V gene (reference sequence). V gave up 3 bases and J gave up 3 bases, with 6 bases separating them. CDR3 nucleotide sequence: TGTGCCAGCAGCTTTAATTTCAATCAGCCCCAGCATTTT. Translating it yields CASSFNFNQPQHF.

The chain carries TRBV6-5 and TRBJ2-7; D unresolved. The CDR3 has 14 residues. Germline CDR1 MNHEY, CDR2 SVGAGI. Trimming stripped 0 bases from V and 7 bases from J, with 13 bases between. Here the CDR3 reads CASSYSRLTREQYF. CDR3 nucleotide sequence: TGTGCCAGCAGTTACTCACGGCTCACGAGGGAGCAGTACTTC.

The chain carries TRBV29-1 and TRBJ1-4; tentatively, D is TRBD1 (5 bases). CDR1 and CDR2 (germline): SQVTM, ANQGSEA. Trimming pared 3 bases from V and 5 bases from J, leaving 10 bases between. The CDR3 consists of 13 residues. Here the CDR3 DNA reads TGCAGCGTTGACGGGGGGTCAAATGAAAAACTGTTTTTT. Protein product: CSVDGGSNEKLFF.

The CDR3 is CASSPLSSGSTDTQYF. CDR3 in DNA: TGTGCCAGCTCACCACTCTCTAGCGGGAGCACAGATACGCAGTATTTT. The rearrangement links TRBV18 to TRBJ2-3, with TRBD2 matching over 8 bases. Germline V gene sequence: CDR1 KGHSH, CDR2 LQKENI. V shed 1 base, J shed 0 bases, and the junction held 3 bases outside the gene matches. This CDR3 has 16 amino acids.

The sample holds a few counts of this clone. The chain combines TRBV6-2 or TRBV6-3 with TRBJ1-6; unclear D gene. V lost 6 bases to trimming and J lost 7 bases, with 22 bases between them. This CDR3 is built from 17 residues. CDR1 MNHEY and CDR2 SVGEGT come from the germline V gene. CDR3 nucleotides: TGTGCCAGCAGCCCTCGACTCGTCCTACCTGTAAATTCACCCCTCCACTTT. It yields the protein CASSPRLVLPVNSPLHF.

This clone was recorded once. The J gene is TRBJ1-5, the V gene TRBV30, with a weak D call TRBD1 (5 bases). V shed 4 bases and J shed 1 base, with 8 bases lying between them. The germline V gene encodes CDR1 GTSNPN and CDR2 SVGIG (reference sequence). The CDR3 runs 13 residues. CDR3 nucleotides: TGTGCCTGGACCAGGGAAAGCAATCAGCCCCAGCATTTT. Translating gives CAWTRESNQPQHF.

The V gene is TRBV7-3, the J gene TRBJ1-3; unclear D gene. The CDR3 length is 15 residues. V was trimmed by 4 bases and J by 2 bases, leaving 12 bases between them. Germline-derived CDR1 and CDR2 are SGHTA and FQGTGA. CDR3: CASSSQTETGNTIYF. The CDR3 DNA sequence: TGTGCCAGCAGCTCACAAACAGAAACTGGAAACACCATATATTTT.

This chain joins TRBV27 and TRBJ2-1; no clear D gene. Per the germline V gene, CDR1 is MNHEY and CDR2 is SMNVEV (reference sequence). The V gene lost 4 bases and the J gene lost 4 bases, with 17 bases spanning the gap. The CDR3 totals 16 residues. This CDR3 reads CASSSRSPVLYNEQFF. CDR3 coding DNA: TGTGCCAGCAGTTCTCGGTCCCCCGTTTTATACAATGAGCAGTTCTTC.

This clone was counted a single time. V and J are TRBV20-1 and TRBJ2-4; the match to TRBD1 covers 7 bases. V lost 3 bases and J lost 8; bases outside the gene matches: 7. Looked up from germline, CDR1 is DFQATT and CDR2 is SNEGSKA (reference sequence). There are 13 residues in the CDR3. The chain's CDR3 is CSASYRGQDIQYF. The DNA of the CDR3 is TGCAGTGCTAGTTATAGGGGGCAGGACATTCAGTACTTC.

The genes are TRBV7-8 and TRBJ1-1; D ambiguous. The CDR3 runs 12 residues. V lost 5 bases to trimming and J lost 7 bases, with 11 bases between them. The germline V gene has CDR1 SGHVS and CDR2 FQNEAQ. DNA of the CDR3: TGTGCCAGCAGCCTGATGCGGAGTGAAGCTTTCTTT. Protein sequence: CASSLMRSEAFF.

The gene calls are TRBV7-9 and TRBJ2-1; maybe TRBD2 (5 bases). In germline, CDR1 is SEHNR, CDR2 FQNEAQ (reference sequence). The CDR3 is 14 residues long. Trimming took 1 base from V and 9 from J, leaving 13 bases between them. CDR3: CASSLEVTRSEQFF. CDR3 nucleotide sequence: TGTGCCAGCAGCTTAGAGGTCACTAGGAGTGAGCAGTTCTTC. The variable domain in full, completed from reference TRBV7-9 and TRBJ2-1, reads DTGVSQNPRHKITKRGQNVTFRCDPISEHNRLYWYRQTLGQGPEFLTYFQNEAQLEKSRLLSDRFSAERPKGSFSTLEIQRTEQGDSAMYLCASSLEVTRSEQFFGPGTRLTVL.

This chain connects TRBV6-1 to TRBJ1-2; TRBD1 agrees at 8 bases. Losses at the gene ends were 8 bases for V and 3 bases for J; bases not matched to a gene: 8. Germline V gives CDR1 MNHNS, CDR2 SASEGT. There are 14 residues in the CDR3. CDR3 protein: CASGQGGLDYGYTF. In DNA form, the CDR3 reads TGTGCCAGCGGACAGGGAGGATTGGACTATGGCTACACCTTC.

The V call is TRBV3-1 (or the pseudogene TRBV3-2), the J call TRBJ1-2, with TRBD1 matching over 8 bases. After removal of 0 bases from V and 3 bases from J, the junction contained 3 bases not matched to a gene. This CDR3 region has 15 residues. Germline values: CDR1 LGHDT, CDR2 YNNKEL (reference sequence). CDR3 DNA sequence: TGTGCCAGCAGCCAAGACACAGGGGGGGACTATGGCTACACCTTC. Translating gives CASSQDTGGDYGYTF.

This chain connects TRBV5-1 to TRBJ2-5; 7 bases align to TRBD2. Trimming removed 1 base from V and 4 bases from J; junction bases left unmatched: 10. The CDR3 totals 16 residues. Germline CDR1 and CDR2: SGHRS and YFSETQ. The CDR3 here is CASSLLPSGEGETQYF. CDR3 DNA: TGCGCCAGCAGCTTGCTCCCTAGCGGAGAGGGAGAGACCCAGTACTTC.

The V call is TRBV10-2, the J call TRBJ1-1; unclear D gene. V shed 6 bases and J shed 7 bases, with 15 bases lying between them. The CDR3 contains 13 residues. Germline V gene sequence: CDR1 WSHSY, CDR2 SAAADI. The DNA for the CDR3 is TGCGCCAGCAGAGGAAGAGGAGGACTTGAAGCTTTCTTT. Its translation: CASRGRGGLEAFF.

CDR3 sequence (DNA): TGCGCCAGCAGCTCCTCCTACGAGACCCAGTACTTC. Protein product: CASSSSYETQYF. This chain joins TRBV5-1 and TRBJ2-5, with D unresolved. From germline, CDR1 is SGHRS and CDR2 YFSETQ. The CDR3 runs 12 residues. Trimming cost V 3 bases and J 5 bases, with 8 bases left between them.

This clone is a singleton in its sample. This chain uses TRBV6-5 with TRBJ1-4, with 7 bases matching TRBD1. The germline V gene has CDR1 MNHEY and CDR2 SVGAGI. V lost 8 bases, J lost 7 bases, and 7 bases stayed unmatched. The length of the CDR3 is 13 residues. CDR3 in amino acids: CASQLGTAEKLFF. The DNA of the CDR3 is TGTGCCAGCCAGCTGGGGACAGCTGAAAAACTGTTTTTT.

CDR3 in amino acids: CASSPGTGVIQPQHF. In DNA form, the CDR3 reads TGTGCCAGCAGCCCCGGGACAGGGGTGATTCAGCCCCAGCATTTT. V gene TRBV6-6 combines with J gene TRBJ1-5, with 10 positions matching TRBD1. V lost 6 bases to trimming and J lost 6 bases; unmatched junction nucleotides: 8. The CDR3 is 15 residues long. Germline V gives CDR1 MNHNY, CDR2 SVGAGI (reference sequence).

V usage is TRBV2 and J usage is TRBJ2-5, with 14 bases fitting TRBD2. From germline, CDR1 is SNHLY and CDR2 FYNNEI. The CDR3 has 15 residues. V shed 6 bases, J shed 4 bases, and the junction held 4 bases outside the gene matches. The DNA for the CDR3 is TGTGCCAGCAGCCTGGGACTAGCGGGAGTAGAGACCCAGTACTTC. The encoded protein is CASSLGLAGVETQYF.

This clone was counted once. This rearrangement joins TRBV6-5 to TRBJ2-7; weak D call: TRBD2 (6 bases). V shed 0 bases and J shed 8 bases, with 17 bases lying between them. The length of the CDR3 is 15 residues. Germline-derived CDR1 and CDR2 are MNHEY and SVGAGI. The DNA of the CDR3 is TGTGCCAGCAGTTACTCAACGGCGGCCGGGGGAAAGCAGTACGTC. Translating it yields CASSYSTAAGGKQYV.

The J gene is TRBJ2-1, the V gene TRBV30; 10 nucleotides line up with TRBD2. After removal of 5 bases from V and 7 bases from J, the junction contained 11 bases not matched to a gene. Germline CDR1 GTSNPN, CDR2 SVGIG (reference sequence). This CDR3 contains 15 residues. In DNA form, the CDR3 reads TGTGCCTGGGGAGGGAGCGGGGGGGGCTGGAATGAGCAGTTCTTC. Its protein product is CAWGGSGGGWNEQFF.

V usage is TRBV6-4 and J usage is TRBJ2-1; 8 positions agree with TRBD1. J was trimmed by 2 bases and V by 9 bases; bases with no gene match: 6. The CDR3 has 14 residues. Germline V gene sequence: CDR1 MRHNA, CDR2 SNTAGT. CDR3 residues: CAREGDRTYNEQFF. As DNA, the CDR3 is TGTGCCAGGGAAGGGGACAGGACCTACAATGAGCAGTTCTTC.

The chain is built from TRBV30 and TRBJ1-2, with TRBD1 matching over 7 bases. With 3 bases clipped from V and 8 bases from J, the junction kept 18 bases outside the gene matches. Germline V gene data show CDR1 as GTSNPN and CDR2 as SVGIG (reference sequence). CDR3 length: 16 amino acids. Here the CDR3 reads CAWSRNRDSVLGGYTF. As DNA, the CDR3 is TGTGCCTGGAGCCGGAACCGGGACAGCGTACTTGGCGGCTACACCTTC.

The V and J genes are TRBV6-1 and TRBJ1-4, with TRBD1 matching over 7 bases. Germline CDR1 and CDR2: MNHNS and SASEGT. The CDR3 is made up of 14 amino acids. The trim removed 2 bases at V and 10 bases at J, leaving 7 bases unmatched. The CDR3: CASSERQGLGKLFF. The DNA of the CDR3 is TGTGCCAGCAGTGAAAGACAGGGTTTGGGAAAACTGTTTTTT.

The genes are TRBV13 and TRBJ2-5; 13 bases match TRBD2. Per the germline V gene, CDR1 is PRHDT and CDR2 is FYEKMQ (reference sequence). CDR3 length: 16 amino acids. J lost 1 base, V lost 5 bases, and 4 bases had no gene match. Here the CDR3 reads CASSMWTSGSQETQYF. CDR3 bases: TGTGCCAGCAGCATGTGGACTAGCGGGAGCCAAGAGACCCAGTACTTC.

V is TRBV6-5 and J is TRBJ2-7; tentative D call: TRBD1 (5 bases). Germline CDR1 MNHEY, CDR2 SVGAGI. V lost 6 bases to trimming and J lost 3 bases, with 18 bases between them. The length of the CDR3 is 15 residues. CDR3 bases: TGTGCCAGCAGGGCAGGGTTTGGGGCGCTCTACGAGCAGTACTTC. Its translation: CASRAGFGALYEQYF.

This clone was counted a few times. The V gene is TRBV6-2 or TRBV6-3, the J gene TRBJ2-2, with 8 bases lining up with TRBD2. V was clipped by 5 bases and J by 7 bases; unmatched bases: 9. Germline CDR1 is MNHEY and CDR2 is SVGEGT. The CDR3 is made up of 15 amino acids. The CDR3 nucleotides are TGTGCCAGCAGTGAGACTAGCGATGGAGGCGGGGAGCTGTTTTTT. Encoded protein: CASSETSDGGGELFF.

The chain joins TRBV19 to TRBJ1-5; 8 bases agree with TRBD1. The V gene's germline CDR1 is LNHDA and CDR2 SQIVND (reference sequence). V was pared by 4 bases and J by 6 bases, with 11 bases of the junction left unmatched. This CDR3 contains 16 residues. CDR3 nucleotides: TGTGCCAGTAGTAGGGGGGACAGGCCGGTGAGTCAGCCCCAGCATTTT. The encoded protein is CASSRGDRPVSQPQHF.

This sequence joins TRBV30 and TRBJ1-2; 7 bases align to TRBD1. Germline trimming cut 0 bases from V and 7 bases from J; bases unmatched to any gene: 5. This CDR3 comprises 13 residues. The germline CDR1 and CDR2 sequences are GTSNPN and SVGIG (reference sequence). The CDR3 here is CAWSVDRDGGYTF. The CDR3 DNA reads as TGTGCCTGGAGTGTAGACAGGGACGGTGGCTACACCTTC.

This chain connects TRBV2 to TRBJ2-5; D is undetermined. The CDR3 spans 11 residues. Trimming pared 5 bases from V and 3 bases from J, leaving 4 bases between. The germline V gene encodes CDR1 SNHLY and CDR2 FYNNEI. CDR3 protein: CASSPEETQYF. The DNA of the CDR3 is TGTGCCAGCAGTCCTGAAGAGACCCAGTACTTC.

This clone turned up a few times. This rearrangement joins TRBV2 to TRBJ1-2; no firm D call. From germline, CDR1 is SNHLY and CDR2 FYNNEI. CDR3 length: 14 residues. The germline V and J ends were trimmed by 1 base and 1 base, with 7 bases remaining between them. CDR3 bases: TGTGCCAGCAGTGAAGACAGACATAACTATGGCTACACCTTC. Amino acid sequence: CASSEDRHNYGYTF. Combining the CDR3 with reference TRBV2 and TRBJ1-2 gives the whole variable domain EPEVTQTPSHQVTQMGQEVILRCVPISNHLYFYWYRQILGQKVEFLVSFYNNEISEKSEIFDDQFSVERPDGSNFTLKIRSTKLEDSAMYFCASSEDRHNYGYTFGSGTRLTVV.